A selection of T cell receptor beta chains follows, all from one sample in a study of blood T cell repertoires in COVID-19. TCRdb's copy holds only in-frame clones and misses some; the assay was immunoSEQ multiplex PCR. In the table there are about 120,000 clones, 81% of which are singletons. Sequencing was carried out using peripheral blood. The receptors originated from a man aged 25 to 40 with COVID-19, enrolled during active disease. Each CDR3 is given with its conserved first and last residue. A D gene is named only where the DNA matches it firmly. Clone size appears in some rows only: once, few, many, or a class for an expanded clone.

V gene: TRBV11-3; D gene: NA; J gene: TRBJ2-5; clone size: few; CDR3 DNA: TGTGCCAGCAGCCAAACTACCTTAGAGACCCAGTACTTC; CDR3 protein: CASSQTTLETQYF
V gene: TRBV7-9; D gene: TRBD2; J gene: TRBJ2-1; clone size: few; CDR3 DNA: TGTGCCAGCAGCAATAGCGGGGGGTTCGATGAGCAGTTCTTC; CDR3 protein: CASSNSGGFDEQFF
V gene: TRBV6-5; D gene: TRBD2; J gene: TRBJ2-5; clone size: NA; CDR3 DNA: TGTGCCAGCAGTTACTCGATGGGGGAGGGGGAGACCCAGTACTTC; CDR3 protein: CASSYSMGEGETQYF
V gene: TRBV14; D gene: NA; J gene: TRBJ2-1; clone size: NA; CDR3 DNA: TGTGCCAGCAGCCAAACCGGGAAAGCTCGAACCCATGAGCAGTTCTTC; CDR3 protein: CASSQTGKARTHEQFF
V gene: TRBV7-9; D gene: TRBD1; J gene: TRBJ1-4; clone size: NA; CDR3 DNA: TGTGCCAGCAGCTTAGTAACAGGGGTGGATGAAAAACTGTTTTTT; CDR3 protein: CASSLVTGVDEKLFF
V gene: TRBV5-4; D gene: NA; J gene: TRBJ2-3; clone size: NA; CDR3 DNA: TGTGCCAGCAGCTTGGCTCTAAGCACAGATACGCAGTATTTT; CDR3 protein: CASSLALSTDTQYF
V gene: TRBV9; D gene: NA; J gene: TRBJ2-1; clone size: NA; CDR3 DNA: TGTGCCAGCAGCCAACGGGGTGACCTACACAATGAGCAGTTCTTC; CDR3 protein: CASSQRGDLHNEQFF
V gene: TRBV4-2; D gene: TRBD2; J gene: TRBJ2-3; clone size: NA; CDR3 DNA: TGTGCCAGCAGCCAAGACGGGGGGGTCACAGATACGCAGTATTTT; CDR3 protein: CASSQDGGVTDTQYF
V gene: TRBV12-5; D gene: TRBD2; J gene: TRBJ2-1; clone size: NA; CDR3 DNA: TGTGCTAGTGGTTTAGGACTAGCCCTCTACAATGAGCAGTTCTTC; CDR3 protein: CASGLGLALYNEQFF
V gene: TRBV11-2; D gene: TRBD2; J gene: TRBJ2-7; clone size: NA; CDR3 DNA: TGTGCCAGCATGCCTTGGCTAGCGGGACAATACGAGCAGTACTTC; CDR3 protein: CASMPWLAGQYEQYF
V gene: TRBV7-9; D gene: NA; J gene: TRBJ1-1; clone size: NA; CDR3 DNA: TGTGCCAGCCTAGGGGAGGAGTACACTGAAGCTTTCTTT; CDR3 protein: CASLGEEYTEAFF
V gene: TRBV18; D gene: NA; J gene: TRBJ1-3; clone size: NA; CDR3 DNA: TGTGCCAGCTCACCACCCTATTTAACTGGAAACACCATATATTTT; CDR3 protein: CASSPPYLTGNTIYF
V gene: TRBV5-1; D gene: TRBD1; J gene: TRBJ2-7; clone size: NA; CDR3 DNA: TGCGCCAGCAGCCCGGAATTGGACAGGAGTTCCTACGAGCAGTACTTC; CDR3 protein: CASSPELDRSSYEQYF
V gene: TRBV2; D gene: TRBD1; J gene: TRBJ2-3; clone size: NA; CDR3 DNA: TGTGCCAGCAGGACCCGGACAGGGCCCCGGGATACGCAGTATTTT; CDR3 protein: CASRTRTGPRDTQYF
V gene: TRBV14; D gene: TRBD2; J gene: TRBJ2-2; clone size: NA; CDR3 DNA: TGTGCCAGCGGTCCTAGCGGGGGGGCCGACGGGGAGCTGTTTTTT; CDR3 protein: CASGPSGGADGELFF
V gene: TRBV5-1; D gene: NA; J gene: TRBJ1-2; clone size: once; CDR3 DNA: TGCGCCAGCAGCTTGGCACCAGGGTATTCGTATGGCTACACCTTC; CDR3 protein: CASSLAPGYSYGYTF
V gene: TRBV30; D gene: TRBD1; J gene: TRBJ1-1; clone size: NA; CDR3 DNA: TGTGCCTACCAGACAGGGTTTAGTTCGAACACTGAAGCTTTCTTT; CDR3 protein: CAYQTGFSSNTEAFF
V gene: TRBV6-2/TRBV6-3; D gene: NA; J gene: TRBJ1-1; clone size: NA; CDR3 DNA: TGTGCCAGCAGTTACGACAAAATGAACACTGAAGCTTTCTTT; CDR3 protein: CASSYDKMNTEAFF
V gene: TRBV9; D gene: NA; J gene: TRBJ1-1; clone size: NA; CDR3 DNA: TGTGCCAGCAGCGCCGTCCCGGGAGCTGAAGCTTTCTTT; CDR3 protein: CASSAVPGAEAFF
V gene: TRBV5-5; D gene: NA; J gene: TRBJ1-1; clone size: NA; CDR3 DNA: TGTGCCAGCAGCTCTCATAACGTCTATGAAGCTTTCTTT; CDR3 protein: CASSSHNVYEAFF
V gene: TRBV11-3; D gene: TRBD2; J gene: TRBJ2-7; clone size: NA; CDR3 DNA: TGTGCCAGCAGCTTAGATGTAGCGGGGACTCCCTCCTACGAGCAGTACTTC; CDR3 protein: CASSLDVAGTPSYEQYF
V gene: TRBV30; D gene: NA; J gene: TRBJ1-5; clone size: NA; CDR3 DNA: TGTGCCTGGAACACCGGGGGGCGCAATCAGCCCCAGCATTTT; CDR3 protein: CAWNTGGRNQPQHF
V gene: TRBV29-1; D gene: NA; J gene: TRBJ2-4; clone size: NA; CDR3 DNA: TGCAGCGTCGGAGACAGAGGATTAGCCAAAAACATTCAGTACTTC; CDR3 protein: CSVGDRGLAKNIQYF
V gene: TRBV27; D gene: TRBD2; J gene: TRBJ2-3; clone size: few; CDR3 DNA: TGTGCCAGCAGAGGACTAGCGGGAGGGCCAAGTGGAGATACGCAGTATTTT; CDR3 protein: CASRGLAGGPSGDTQYF
V gene: TRBV28; D gene: TRBD1; J gene: TRBJ2-7; clone size: NA; CDR3 DNA: TGTGCCAGCAGTTTATCTCCCGGGACAGGGCCCTACGAGCAGTACTTC; CDR3 protein: CASSLSPGTGPYEQYF
V gene: TRBV6-1; D gene: NA; J gene: TRBJ2-6; clone size: NA; CDR3 DNA: TGTGCCAGCAGTGAAACGGGGTCTGGGGCCAACGTCCTGACTTTC; CDR3 protein: CASSETGSGANVLTF
V gene: TRBV5-6; D gene: NA; J gene: TRBJ1-1; clone size: NA; CDR3 DNA: TGTGCCAGCAGCCCCCGGTTACTCACTGAAGCTTTCTTT; CDR3 protein: CASSPRLLTEAFF
V gene: TRBV5-1; D gene: NA; J gene: TRBJ2-7; clone size: NA; CDR3 DNA: TGCGCCAGCAGCTTTGAACAGCACTCCTACGAGCAGTACTTC; CDR3 protein: CASSFEQHSYEQYF
V gene: TRBV7-9; D gene: TRBD2; J gene: TRBJ2-1; clone size: NA; CDR3 DNA: TGTGCCAGCAGCCTCGGGACTAGCGGACGCAATGAGCAGTTCTTC; CDR3 protein: CASSLGTSGRNEQFF
V gene: TRBV4-1; D gene: NA; J gene: TRBJ2-2; clone size: NA; CDR3 DNA: TGCGCCAGCAGCCAAGTCAGGTCTATCGGGGAGCTGTTTTTT; CDR3 protein: CASSQVRSIGELFF
V gene: TRBV9; D gene: TRBD1; J gene: TRBJ2-2; clone size: NA; CDR3 DNA: TGTGCCAGCAGCTCCCAGGGGGCCGGGGAGCTGTTTTTT; CDR3 protein: CASSSQGAGELFF
V gene: TRBV5-8; D gene: TRBD2; J gene: TRBJ2-3; clone size: NA; CDR3 DNA: TGTGCCAGCAGCCCGGGACTAGCGGCATTCACAGATACGCAGTATTTT; CDR3 protein: CASSPGLAAFTDTQYF
V gene: TRBV6-5; D gene: NA; J gene: TRBJ2-5; clone size: NA; CDR3 DNA: TGTGCCATCAAGGAACAGGGAGCATCAGAGACCCAGTACTTC; CDR3 protein: CAIKEQGASETQYF
V gene: TRBV28; D gene: TRBD2; J gene: TRBJ2-3; clone size: few; CDR3 DNA: TGTGCCAGCAGTTCGGGGGGGCGCAACGCAGATACGCAGTATTTT; CDR3 protein: CASSSGGRNADTQYF
V gene: TRBV7-3; D gene: NA; J gene: TRBJ1-2; clone size: once; CDR3 DNA: TGTGCCAGCAGCTTAGTCGAATTACAAGGGGGTCTTCAGGGGCATAACTATGGCTACACCTTC; CDR3 protein: CASSLVELQGGLQGHNYGYTF
V gene: TRBV5-4; D gene: TRBD1; J gene: TRBJ2-3; clone size: NA; CDR3 DNA: TGTGCCAGCAGCGACACTCGGACAGGGACTCCCACAGATACGCAGTATTTT; CDR3 protein: CASSDTRTGTPTDTQYF
V gene: TRBV21-1; D gene: NA; J gene: TRBJ2-2; clone size: NA; CDR3 DNA: TGTGCCAGCAGCGAAAATAGCCCGACCGGGGGATCCAGGGAGCTGTTTTTT; CDR3 protein: CASSENSPTGGSRELFF
V gene: TRBV29-1; D gene: NA; J gene: TRBJ2-5; clone size: NA; CDR3 DNA: TGCAGCGCCCGGGAGGGGACAGGGAAAGGGGAGACCCAGTACTTC; CDR3 protein: CSAREGTGKGETQYF
V gene: TRBV4-2; D gene: TRBD2; J gene: TRBJ2-7; clone size: NA; CDR3 DNA: TGTGCCAGCAGCCATGGGACTAGCGGGTTGAGCTCCTACGAGCAGTACTTC; CDR3 protein: CASSHGTSGLSSYEQYF
V gene: TRBV5-5; D gene: NA; J gene: TRBJ1-1; clone size: NA; CDR3 DNA: TGTGCCAGCAGCTTTAGGGGCTCCCCTACGAACACTGAAGCTTTCTTT; CDR3 protein: CASSFRGSPTNTEAFF
V gene: TRBV5-1; D gene: NA; J gene: TRBJ1-2; clone size: NA; CDR3 DNA: TGCGCCAGCAGCTTGCGGGGGGCGGGCTATGGCTACACCTTC; CDR3 protein: CASSLRGAGYGYTF
V gene: TRBV11-2; D gene: TRBD1; J gene: TRBJ1-1; clone size: NA; CDR3 DNA: TGTGCCAGCAGCTTGGACAGGGCCCTGAACACTGAAGCTTTCTTT; CDR3 protein: CASSLDRALNTEAFF
V gene: TRBV4-1; D gene: NA; J gene: TRBJ1-1; clone size: NA; CDR3 DNA: TGCGCCAGCAGCCAAGATGTCGGGGGGATGGGGAACACTGAAGCTTTCTTT; CDR3 protein: CASSQDVGGMGNTEAFF
V gene: TRBV28; D gene: TRBD1; J gene: TRBJ1-4; clone size: NA; CDR3 DNA: TGTGCCAGCAGTTTACCAGGGGGCTCAGAGGAAAAACTGTTTTTT; CDR3 protein: CASSLPGGSEEKLFF
V gene: TRBV19; D gene: TRBD1; J gene: TRBJ2-3; clone size: NA; CDR3 DNA: TGTGCCAGTAGCGGGACAGGGGGGGTCGGTACGCAGTATTTT; CDR3 protein: CASSGTGGVGTQYF
V gene: TRBV3-1/TRBV3-2; D gene: TRBD2; J gene: TRBJ2-5; clone size: NA; CDR3 DNA: TGTGCCAGCAGCCAAGAAGGACTAGCGGGCATCGAACAAGAGACCCAGTACTTC; CDR3 protein: CASSQEGLAGIEQETQYF
V gene: TRBV27; D gene: NA; J gene: TRBJ1-1; clone size: NA; CDR3 DNA: TGTGCCAGCAGGCGGACTGTGAACACTGAAGCTTTCTTT; CDR3 protein: CASRRTVNTEAFF
V gene: TRBV5-4; D gene: NA; J gene: TRBJ2-7; clone size: NA; CDR3 DNA: TGTGCCAGCAGCCAGTCAGGGATGGGATGGGTCGAGCAGTACTTC; CDR3 protein: CASSQSGMGWVEQYF
V gene: TRBV2; D gene: TRBD1; J gene: TRBJ2-3; clone size: NA; CDR3 DNA: TGTGCCAGCAGCGGACAGGGCACAGATACGCAGTATTTT; CDR3 protein: CASSGQGTDTQYF
V gene: TRBV27; D gene: TRBD1; J gene: TRBJ2-1; clone size: NA; CDR3 DNA: TGTGCCAGCAGTCCACGCACAGGGGTAAGCTCCTACAATGAGCAGTTCTTC; CDR3 protein: CASSPRTGVSSYNEQFF
V gene: TRBV7-2; D gene: NA; J gene: TRBJ2-1; clone size: NA; CDR3 DNA: TGTGCCAGCACCCCGGGGGTAACTTACAATGAGCAGTTCTTC; CDR3 protein: CASTPGVTYNEQFF
V gene: TRBV5-4; D gene: NA; J gene: TRBJ2-1; clone size: once; CDR3 DNA: TGTGCCAGCAGTTATATGGACACCCGCAATGAGCAGTTCTTC; CDR3 protein: CASSYMDTRNEQFF
V gene: TRBV7-3; D gene: NA; J gene: TRBJ2-1; clone size: NA; CDR3 DNA: TGTGCCAGCAGTCTGAATCCGACTAGTATCGGTGAGCAGTTCTTC; CDR3 protein: CASSLNPTSIGEQFF
V gene: TRBV7-9; D gene: NA; J gene: TRBJ2-4; clone size: NA; CDR3 DNA: TGTGCCAGCAGCTCAAGAGGGACTCCCAGACCGCCTGAGGACTTC; CDR3 protein: CASSSRGTPRPPEDF
V gene: TRBV11-3; D gene: NA; J gene: TRBJ2-7; clone size: NA; CDR3 DNA: TGTGCCAGCAGCTTAGGCGGGGGCCTTACCTACGAGCAGTACTTC; CDR3 protein: CASSLGGGLTYEQYF
V gene: TRBV6-6; D gene: NA; J gene: TRBJ1-2; clone size: NA; CDR3 DNA: TGTGCCAGCACCCAGGGGTACAGGATTGGGGGCTACACCTTC; CDR3 protein: CASTQGYRIGGYTF
V gene: TRBV19; D gene: NA; J gene: TRBJ2-1; clone size: NA; CDR3 DNA: TGTGCCAGTAGCCCGACTGGTCCGGTAACTGAGCAGTTCTTC; CDR3 protein: CASSPTGPVTEQFF